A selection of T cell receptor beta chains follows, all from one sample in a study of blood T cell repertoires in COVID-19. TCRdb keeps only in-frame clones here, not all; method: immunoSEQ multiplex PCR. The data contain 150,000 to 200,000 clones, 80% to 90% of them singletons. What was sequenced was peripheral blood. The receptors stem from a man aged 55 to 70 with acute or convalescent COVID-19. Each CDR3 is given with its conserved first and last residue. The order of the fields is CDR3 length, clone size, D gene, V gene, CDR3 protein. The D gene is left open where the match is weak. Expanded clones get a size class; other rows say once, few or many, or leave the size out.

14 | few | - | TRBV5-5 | CASTYPGTAYEQYF
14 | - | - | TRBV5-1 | CASSLIPGREKLFF
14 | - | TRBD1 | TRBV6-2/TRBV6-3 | CASSWTGPNSPLHF
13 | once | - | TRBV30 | CAWSVRGDYGYTF
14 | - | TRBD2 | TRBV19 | CASGGTGAVETQYF
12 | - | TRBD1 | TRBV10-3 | CAVGTENQPQHF
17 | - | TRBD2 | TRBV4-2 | CASSHPSGRAVRDTQYF
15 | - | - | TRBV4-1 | CASSQDRSGEQTQYF
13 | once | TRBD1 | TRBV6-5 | CASQGQPNTEAFF
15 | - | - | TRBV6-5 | CASSYGGDSGNTIYF
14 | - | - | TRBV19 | CASSGPGGNYEQYF
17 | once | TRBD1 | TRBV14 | CASSTSGGGPGEETQYF
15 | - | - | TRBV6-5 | CASSPNRQADYEQYF
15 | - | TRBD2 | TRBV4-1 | CASSQVRAGGYEQYF